The 5 T cell receptor beta chains reported below all come from one sample, sequenced in a study of technical replicates of blood from a handful of donors. Data came from immunoSEQ multiplex PCR; TCRdb stores just in-frame clones and leaves some out. Here the sample spans around 54,000 clones, approximately 95% being singletons. The source material was T cells isolated from PBMCs. The receptors come from a human donor in good health.

The chain has TRBV11-2 and TRBJ1-1, with TRBD1 identical over 7 bases. In germline, CDR1 is SGHAT, CDR2 FQNNGV. V shed 3 bases, J shed 1 base, and the junction held 8 bases outside the gene matches. The CDR3 extends over 16 amino acids. The CDR3 here is CASSFPPDRANTEAFF. The CDR3 bases are TGTGCCAGCAGCTTCCCCCCAGACAGGGCGAACACTGAAGCTTTCTTT.

The chain combines TRBV28 with TRBJ1-3, with D maybe TRBD1 (6 bases). This CDR3 region has 15 residues. Germline V gene sequence: CDR1 MDHEN, CDR2 SYDVKM. In DNA form, the CDR3 reads TGTGCTTCCTGCTTAGGGGGTATGGGAGGAAACACCATATATTTT. Translating gives CASCLGGMGGNTIYF.

This clone was seen only once. This chain uses TRBV18 with TRBJ1-2; D is ambiguous. Germline V lookup: CDR1 KGHSH, CDR2 LQKENI. V lost 4 bases, J lost 4 bases, and 16 bases lay in between. There are 15 residues in the CDR3. The CDR3 loop is CASSRVRETPYGYTF. CDR3 DNA: TGTGCCAGCTCACGAGTCCGGGAAACACCCTATGGCTACACCTTC. Based on the CDR3 plus reference TRBV18 and TRBJ1-2, the full variable domain is NAGVMQNPRHLVRRRGQEARLRCSPMKGHSHVYWYRQLPEEGLKFMVYLQKENIIDESGMPKERFSAEFPKEGPSILRIQQVVRGDSAAYFCASSRVRETPYGYTFGSGTRLTVV.

The chain employs TRBV7-6 and TRBJ2-3; D gene ambiguous. The CDR3 has 14 residues. Germline assignment: CDR1 SGHVS and CDR2 FNYEAQ. V lost 5 bases, J lost 0 bases, and 9 bases lay in between. The CDR3 DNA follows: TGTGCCAGCAGCGTTAGAGGCAGCACAGATACGCAGTATTTT. Translating gives CASSVRGSTDTQYF.

The V and J genes are TRBV11-3 and TRBJ2-5, with 10 bases lining up with TRBD2. The V and J ends lost 1 base and 5 bases, in that order; junction bases with no gene match: 16. The CDR3 is 19 residues long. Germline CDR1 SGHNT, CDR2 YENEEA. CDR3 region: CASSLGGAGGPGRLETQYF. DNA of the CDR3: TGTGCCAGCAGCTTAGGGGGAGCGGGAGGGCCGGGGAGATTGGAGACCCAGTACTTC. The full variable domain, its missing parts supplied by reference TRBV11-3 and TRBJ2-5, is EAGVVQSPRYKIIEKKQPVAFWCNPISGHNTLYWYLQNLGQGPELLIRYENEEAVDDSQLPKDRFSAERLKGVDSTLKIQPAELGDSAVYLCASSLGGAGGPGRLETQYFGPGTRLLVL.